One and the same sample provided the 25 T cell receptor beta chains below, sequenced in a study of cytomegalovirus exposure and HLA in healthy donors. PCR amplification relied on 60 Vbeta primers (plus 13 Jbeta primers). Repertoires were generated with immunoSEQ multiplex PCR, while TCRdb's copy carries only in-frame clones and drops some. The table records about 190,000 clones, 75% to 85% of them present only once. Source material: PBMCs. The receptor set was obtained from a woman aged 50 to 60 in good health and CMV-seronegative.

This sequence joins TRBV5-1 and TRBJ2-7; tentatively, D is TRBD1 (5 bases). Trimming shortened V by 4 bases and J by 2 bases, and 16 bases separated the two germline ends. The CDR3 has 15 amino acids. Germline V gives CDR1 SGHRS, CDR2 YFSETQ. The CDR3 is CASSRTTGSAYEQYF. The CDR3 nucleotides read TGCGCCAGCAGCCGTACCACAGGATCTGCCTACGAGCAGTACTTC.

The rearrangement uses TRBV5-5 and TRBJ2-2; TRBD1 might be the D (5 bases). V was pared by 1 base and J by 4 bases, with 14 bases between. The CDR3 totals 16 residues. Germline CDR1 SGHKS, CDR2 YYEKEE (reference sequence). The CDR3, as DNA: TGTGCCAGCAGCTTGATCCTCAGGGTAGGCACCGGGGAGCTGTTTTTT. It yields the protein CASSLILRVGTGELFF.

The V gene is TRBV6-1, the J gene TRBJ1-2; D possibly corresponds to TRBD1 (6 bases). The CDR3 spans 15 residues. The V end lost 7 bases, the J end lost 8 bases, and 23 bases lay between the germline ends. From germline, CDR1 is MNHNS and CDR2 SASEGT. CDR3 nucleotides: TGTGCCAGCAACTATAAGGACAGCCGATTGGGAGGCTACACCTTC. Protein sequence: CASNYKDSRLGGYTF.

V is TRBV19 and J is TRBJ1-1; D is possibly TRBD1 (5 bases). V was pared by 3 bases and J by 11 bases, with 19 bases between. The CDR3 extends over 14 amino acids. Germline values: CDR1 LNHDA, CDR2 SQIVND (reference sequence). This CDR3 is CASSIGGGVTQAFF. The CDR3 DNA reads TGTGCCAGTAGTATCGGGGGAGGGGTCACTCAGGCTTTCTTT.

The chain links TRBV28 to TRBJ1-2; D not certain. Germline V gene lookup returns CDR1 MDHEN and CDR2 SYDVKM. Deletions cut 7 bases from V and 3 bases from J, with 6 bases between. The CDR3 consists of 11 residues. CDR3 loop: CASTGDYGYTF. The CDR3, as DNA: TGTGCCAGCACCGGGGACTATGGCTACACCTTC.

This clone was seen a single time. The rearrangement links TRBV7-3 to TRBJ2-4, with TRBD1 identical over 9 bases. The ends lost 5 bases at V and 6 bases at J; junction bases unmatched: 5. This CDR3 region has 14 residues. Germline V lookup: CDR1 SGHTA, CDR2 FQGTGA. The CDR3 sequence: CASSPEGQGNIQYF. DNA of the CDR3: TGTGCCAGCAGCCCCGAGGGACAGGGAAACATTCAGTACTTC.

The V and J genes are TRBV6-6 and TRBJ1-5; no clear D gene. This CDR3 has 14 residues. Germline V lookup: CDR1 MNHNY, CDR2 SVGAGI (reference sequence). V shed 6 bases and J shed 2 bases, with 11 bases lying between them. CDR3 DNA sequence: TGTGCCAGCAGCCAGCGGGAGGGCAATCAGCCCCAGCATTTT. Protein sequence: CASSQREGNQPQHF.

The chain uses TRBV5-4 and TRBJ2-3, with a weak D call TRBD1 (5 bases). CDR1 is SGHNT, CDR2 YYREEE, per germline (reference sequence). Trimming cost V 0 bases and J 1 base, with 6 bases left between them. The CDR3 is 14 amino acids. CDR3 residues: CASSLEGGTDTQYF. CDR3 nucleotides: TGTGCCAGCAGCTTGGAAGGGGGCACAGATACGCAGTATTTT.

The chain is built from TRBV25-1 and TRBJ1-2; D gene ambiguous. Germline V gene data show CDR1 as MGHDK and CDR2 as SYGVNS. V was pared by 2 bases and J by 4 bases, with 8 bases between. The CDR3 runs to 13 residues. CDR3 nucleotide sequence: TGTGCCAGCAGTGAAACCGGGTTCTATGGCTACACCTTC. Translated, it gives CASSETGFYGYTF.

This chain links TRBV28 with TRBJ2-6, with D maybe TRBD1 (6 bases). CDR1 and CDR2 from the germline V gene are MDHEN and SYDVKM. The CDR3 totals 16 residues. V lost 8 bases, J lost 4 bases, and 18 bases lay in between. The CDR3 DNA reads as TGTGCCAGCCACGGGACAAGGCCCGCCGGGGCCAACGTCCTGACTTTC. Translation: CASHGTRPAGANVLTF.

This chain connects TRBV29-1 to TRBJ2-2; the D gene is possibly TRBD2 (5 bases). Trimming took off 4 bases at V and 4 bases at J, with 10 bases between the two ends. Germline-derived CDR1 and CDR2 are SQVTM and ANQGSEA. The CDR3 covers 13 residues. DNA for the CDR3: TGCAGCGTTGGGGCGGGCGTCACCGGGGAGCTGTTTTTT. As protein: CSVGAGVTGELFF.

This clone was seen a handful of times. The rearrangement joins TRBV28 to TRBJ1-1, with a weak D call TRBD1 (6 bases). Germline values: CDR1 MDHEN, CDR2 SYDVKM. V was pared by 2 bases and J by 7 bases, with 14 bases between. The CDR3 has 14 residues. CDR3: CASSLGWVTGEAFF. CDR3 in DNA: TGTGCCAGCAGTTTAGGTTGGGTGACAGGTGAAGCTTTCTTT.

CDR3 nucleotide sequence: TGTGCCAGTAGTATGAGTGTGAGTTATGGCTACGAGCAGTACTTC. Amino acids: CASSMSVSYGYEQYF. V gene TRBV19 combines with J gene TRBJ2-7; no clear D gene. In germline, CDR1 is LNHDA, CDR2 SQIVND (reference sequence). The length of the CDR3 is 15 residues. The V end lost 3 bases, the J end lost 3 bases, and 15 bases lay between the germline ends.

The table lists this clone with a count of one. This chain uses TRBV6-6 with TRBJ1-2; D is unresolved. The germline V gene encodes CDR1 MNHNY and CDR2 SVGAGI (reference sequence). This CDR3 spans 15 amino acids. The germline V and J ends were trimmed by 8 bases and 4 bases, with 20 bases remaining between them. The CDR3 DNA reads as TGTGCCAGCGAGGCAGCTCGGGGATTGGTCTATGGCTACACCTTC. As protein: CASEAARGLVYGYTF.

The chain links TRBV7-3 to TRBJ2-1; D uncertain. The germline gives CDR1 SGHTA, CDR2 FQGTGA. V gave up 2 bases and J gave up 2 bases, with 10 bases separating them. The CDR3 spans 15 residues. CDR3 DNA sequence: TGTGCCAGCAGCTTACTCAGCGCCGCCTACAATGAGCAGTTCTTC. It translates to CASSLLSAAYNEQFF.

The chain uses TRBV7-2 and TRBJ2-1; 9 bases match TRBD1. CDR1 is SGHTA, CDR2 FQGNSA, per germline. CDR3 length: 15 residues. V shed 3 bases and J 5 bases; nucleotides not matched to a gene: 5. The CDR3 bases are TGTGCCAGCAGCTTCTTTGGGGACAGGGACAATGAGCAGTTCTTC. It is translated as CASSFFGDRDNEQFF.

This rearrangement joins TRBV7-2 to TRBJ1-2, with 7 bases fitting TRBD1. The V gene end was trimmed by 0 bases and the J gene end by 0 bases; junction bases not matched to a gene: 4. The CDR3 consists of 16 residues. CDR1 is SGHTA, CDR2 FQGNSA, per germline. CDR3 protein: CASSLAGQASNYGYTF. The DNA for the CDR3 is TGTGCCAGCAGCTTAGCCGGACAGGCGTCTAACTATGGCTACACCTTC.

Concerning this clone: The same CDR3 is also encoded by other DNA sequences in this sample. The chain uses TRBV9 and TRBJ1-1; TRBD1 matches 7 bases. The V gene's germline CDR1 is SGDLS and CDR2 YYNGEE. This CDR3 is 14 amino acids long. V gave up 1 base and J gave up 0 bases; unmatched junction bases: 0. This CDR3 reads CASSVTGVNTEAFF. The CDR3, as DNA: TGTGCCAGCAGCGTAACAGGGGTGAACACTGAAGCTTTCTTT.

This chain joins TRBV5-4 and TRBJ1-4; 7 bases agree with TRBD1. This CDR3 has 15 residues. V gave up 3 bases and J gave up 8 bases; unmatched junction bases: 10. Germline loops: CDR1 SGHNT, CDR2 YYREEE (reference sequence). Written as DNA, the CDR3 is TGTGCCAGCAGCTCCCAACAGGGGACGTACGAAAAACTGTTTTTT. This codes for CASSSQQGTYEKLFF.

Only one count was recorded for this clone. The chain has TRBV9 and TRBJ2-5; D is possibly TRBD2 (6 bases). The CDR3 covers 15 residues. Trimming stripped 1 base from V and 0 bases from J, with 10 bases between. Germline values: CDR1 SGDLS, CDR2 YYNGEE. The CDR3 loop is CASSVTERDQETQYF. DNA of the CDR3: TGTGCCAGCAGCGTAACTGAGCGGGACCAAGAGACCCAGTACTTC. Full variable domain (remainder filled in from reference TRBV9 and TRBJ2-5): DSGVTQTPKHLITATGQRVTLRCSPRSGDLSVYWYQQSLDQGLQFLIQYYNGEERAKGNILERFSAQQFPDLHSELNLSSLELGDSALYFCASSVTERDQETQYFGPGTRLLVL.

On this clone itself: This may be a read error, as it is one base from a much larger clone. This specimen includes other DNA sequences encoding the same CDR3. The chain employs TRBV4-1 and TRBJ1-1; D is undetermined. V was cut by 0 bases and J by 4 bases, with 6 bases left in between. Germline V gene lookup returns CDR1 MGHRA and CDR2 YSYEKL. The CDR3 contains 13 residues. CDR3 coding DNA: TGCGCCAGCAGCCAAGATCGGGGCACTGAAGCTTTCTTT. Translated, it gives CASSQDRGTEAFF.

To note about this clone: A junction boundary mismatches the germline segment, possibly from a read error. The chain has TRBV28 and TRBJ1-5; TRBD1 matches 7 bases. Per germline, CDR1 MDHEN and CDR2 SYDVKM. The CDR3 extends over 14 amino acids. As DNA, the CDR3 is TGTGCCAGCCGCCCCGGGACAGTCAATGAGCCCCAGCATTTT. Amino acids: CASRPGTVNEPQHF. Complete variable domain (other parts from reference TRBV28 and TRBJ1-5): DVKVTQSSRYLVKRTGEKVFLECVQDMDHENMFWYRQDPGLGLRLIYFSYDVKMKEKGDIPEGYSVSREKKERFSLILESASTNQTSMYLCASRPGTVNEPQHFGDGTRLSIL.

This clone was detected only once. V usage is TRBV7-9 and J usage is TRBJ1-2, with a weak D call TRBD1 (5 bases). This CDR3 region has 12 residues. Germline V gives CDR1 SEHNR, CDR2 FQNEAQ (reference sequence). Deletions cut 2 bases from V and 13 bases from J, with 14 bases between. CDR3 bases: TGTGCCAGCAGCTTACTACAGGAGCGGGGCACCTTC. Its protein is CASSLLQERGTF.

The V and J genes are TRBV18 and TRBJ1-1; D unclear. Germline V gene lookup returns CDR1 KGHSH and CDR2 LQKENI. Trimming shortened V by 8 bases and J by 5 bases, and 21 bases separated the two germline ends. CDR3 size: 15 residues. The CDR3 nucleotides read TGTGCCAGCCAGCCCTCCGGCGGGTTGGGAACTGAAGCTTTCTTT. Protein product: CASQPSGGLGTEAFF.

V and J are TRBV5-1 and TRBJ2-6; perhaps TRBD2 as D (5 bases). V lost 3 bases, J lost 3 bases, and 10 bases lay in between. CDR1 is SGHRS and CDR2 is YFSETQ in the germline V gene. The CDR3 extends over 15 amino acids. CDR3 residues: CASSSPAGGANVLTF. For the CDR3, the DNA is TGCGCCAGCAGCTCCCCTGCGGGTGGGGCCAACGTCCTGACTTTC.